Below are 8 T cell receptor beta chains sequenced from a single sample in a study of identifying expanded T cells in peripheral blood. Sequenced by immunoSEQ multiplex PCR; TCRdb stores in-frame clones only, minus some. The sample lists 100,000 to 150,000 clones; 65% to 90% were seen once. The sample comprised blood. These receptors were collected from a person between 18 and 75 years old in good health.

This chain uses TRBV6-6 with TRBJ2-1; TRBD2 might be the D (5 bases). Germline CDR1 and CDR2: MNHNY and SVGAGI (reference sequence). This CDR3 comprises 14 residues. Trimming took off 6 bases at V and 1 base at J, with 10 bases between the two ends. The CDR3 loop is CASRRGPSYNEQFF. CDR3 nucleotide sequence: TGTGCCAGCAGACGAGGGCCTTCCTACAATGAGCAGTTCTTC.

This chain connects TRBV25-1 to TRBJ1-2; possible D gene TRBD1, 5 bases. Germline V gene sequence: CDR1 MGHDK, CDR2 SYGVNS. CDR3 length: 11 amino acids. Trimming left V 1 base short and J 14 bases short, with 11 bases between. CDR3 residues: CASSELGAKTF. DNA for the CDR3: TGTGCCAGCAGTGAATTAGGGGCGAAAACCTTC.

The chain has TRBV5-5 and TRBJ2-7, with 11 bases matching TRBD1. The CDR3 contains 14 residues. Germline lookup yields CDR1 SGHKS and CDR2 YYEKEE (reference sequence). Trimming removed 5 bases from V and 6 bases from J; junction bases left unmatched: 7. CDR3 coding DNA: TGTGCCAGCAGTTTCCGGGACAGGGGGTTCGAGCAGTACTTC. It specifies CASSFRDRGFEQYF.

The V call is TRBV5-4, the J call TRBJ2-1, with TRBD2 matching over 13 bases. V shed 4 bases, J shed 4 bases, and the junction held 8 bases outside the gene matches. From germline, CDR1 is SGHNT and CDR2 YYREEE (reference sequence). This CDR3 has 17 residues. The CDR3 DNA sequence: TGTGCCAGCAGCGGATGGACTAGCGGGGGTCCGTACAATGAGCAGTTCTTC. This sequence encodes CASSGWTSGGPYNEQFF. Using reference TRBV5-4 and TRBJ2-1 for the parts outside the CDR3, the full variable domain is ETGVTQSPTHLIKTRGQQVTLRCSSQSGHNTVSWYQQALGQGPQFIFQYYREEENGRGNFPPRFSGLQFPNYSSELNVNALELDDSALYLCASSGWTSGGPYNEQFFGPGTRLTVL.

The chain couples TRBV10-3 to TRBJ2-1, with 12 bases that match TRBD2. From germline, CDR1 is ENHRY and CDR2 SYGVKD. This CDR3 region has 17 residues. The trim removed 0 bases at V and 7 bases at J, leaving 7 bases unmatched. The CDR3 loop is CAISESSSGGAENEQFF. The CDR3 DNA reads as TGTGCCATCAGTGAGTCATCTAGCGGGGGGGCCGAAAATGAGCAGTTCTTC.

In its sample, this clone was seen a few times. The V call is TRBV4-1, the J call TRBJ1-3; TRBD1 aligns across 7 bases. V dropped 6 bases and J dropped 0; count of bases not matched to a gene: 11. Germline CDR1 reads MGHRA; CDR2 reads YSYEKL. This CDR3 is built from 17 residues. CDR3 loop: CASSQVTGTFSGNTIYF. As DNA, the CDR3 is TGCGCCAGCAGTCAGGTGACAGGGACTTTCTCTGGAAACACCATATATTTT.

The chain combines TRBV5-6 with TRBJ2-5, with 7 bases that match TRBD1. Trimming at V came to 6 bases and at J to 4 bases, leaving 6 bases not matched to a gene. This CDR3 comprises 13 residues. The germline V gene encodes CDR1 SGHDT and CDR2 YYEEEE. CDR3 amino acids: CASNQRGRETQYF. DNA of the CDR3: TGTGCCAGCAATCAAAGGGGGCGAGAGACCCAGTACTTC.

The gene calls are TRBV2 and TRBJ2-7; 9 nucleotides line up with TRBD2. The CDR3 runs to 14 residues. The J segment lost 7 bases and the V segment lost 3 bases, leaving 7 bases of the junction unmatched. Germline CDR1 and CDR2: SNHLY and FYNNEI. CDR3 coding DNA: TGTGCCAGCAGTGATATTAGCGGGAGAGCGGAGCAGTACTTC. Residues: CASSDISGRAEQYF.